This entry lists 10 T cell receptor beta chains sequenced from one sample in a study of shared T cell receptors in the human thymus. Profiled with immunoSEQ multiplex PCR; TCRdb holds only in-frame clones, not every one. The sample has hundreds of thousands of clones; around nine tenths are singletons. The same data also contributed to another study, on human thymus T cells.

The sequencing input was thymocytes. The receptor source for this set is a boy under two years old with a congenital heart defect.

The chain carries TRBV11-2 and TRBJ2-3; D remains unclear. Trimming removed 2 bases at V and 0 bases at J, with 12 bases between. The CDR3 totals 16 residues. Germline CDR1 SGHAT, CDR2 FQNNGV. CDR3 in amino acids: CASSLRSASSTDTQYF. The CDR3 coding sequence is TGTGCCAGCAGCTTACGTTCTGCGAGTAGCACAGATACGCAGTATTTT.

The chain has TRBV27 and TRBJ1-2, with D uncertain. The ends were cut back, 3 bases at V and 4 bases at J, with 18 bases in the middle. Germline CDR1 is MNHEY and CDR2 is SMNVEV (reference sequence). The CDR3 has 16 amino acids. The CDR3 DNA reads as TGTGCCAGCAGTTTTGAGAGGATGAACCACTCCTATGGCTACACCTTC. The encoded protein is CASSFERMNHSYGYTF.

V and J are TRBV19 and TRBJ2-5; D gene uncertain. The CDR3 totals 12 residues. CDR1 LNHDA and CDR2 SQIVND come from the germline V gene (reference sequence). Trimming removed 11 bases at V and 5 bases at J, with 15 bases between. The CDR3 loop reads CAGRWAEETQYF. The CDR3 DNA reads TGTGCCGGAAGGTGGGCCGAGGAGACCCAGTACTTC.

The rearrangement links TRBV2 to TRBJ2-7, with 11 bases matching TRBD2. V dropped 5 bases and J dropped 5; count of bases not matched to a gene: 8. Germline CDR1 and CDR2: SNHLY and FYNNEI. CDR3 length: 15 amino acids. CDR3 coding DNA: TGTGCCAGCAGTCTACTAGCGGGAGAGGCGGACGAGCAGTACTTC. Translated: CASSLLAGEADEQYF.

The V gene is TRBV7-3, the J gene TRBJ2-3, with D perhaps matching TRBD2 (5 bases). Germline V lookup: CDR1 SGHTA, CDR2 FQGTGA. V gave up 5 bases and J gave up 5 bases, with 14 bases separating them. There are 14 residues in the CDR3. DNA of the CDR3: TGTGCCAGCAGCCCTAGGGAGTCTCTAGATACGCAGTATTTT. Protein product: CASSPRESLDTQYF. The whole variable domain, remainder taken from reference TRBV7-3 and TRBJ2-3, is GAGVSQTPSNKVTEKGKYVELRCDPISGHTALYWYRQSLGQGPEFLIYFQGTGAADDSGLPNDRFFAVRPEGSVSTLKIQRTERGDSAVYLCASSPRESLDTQYFGPGTRLTVL.

V gene TRBV7-9 combines with J gene TRBJ2-1; 11 bases map to TRBD2. Germline trimming cut 2 bases from V and 6 bases from J; bases unmatched to any gene: 9. The CDR3 has 17 amino acids. CDR1 and CDR2 (germline): SEHNR, FQNEAQ (reference sequence). Written as DNA, the CDR3 is TGTGCCAGCAGCTTAAAGACTAGCGGGACCGCTCTCAATGAGCAGTTCTTC. This sequence encodes CASSLKTSGTALNEQFF.

The chain employs TRBV11-2 and TRBJ2-7; 8 bases map to TRBD2. J gave up 3 bases and V 4 bases, and 20 bases lay outside the gene matches. Germline CDR1 is SGHAT and CDR2 is FQNNGV. CDR3 size: 19 residues. The CDR3 sequence: CASSSLGLAAGSEYYEQYF. CDR3 DNA: TGTGCCAGCAGCTCGCTCGGACTAGCAGCGGGTTCGGAGTACTACGAGCAGTACTTC.

This clone came up a few times. The chain combines TRBV28 with TRBJ2-2; maybe TRBD2 (6 bases). The CDR3 loop spans 14 amino acids. Germline V gene data show CDR1 as MDHEN and CDR2 as SYDVKM. Deletions cut 9 bases from V and 5 bases from J, with 16 bases between. The CDR3 loop is CASRNRGRTGELFF. As DNA, the CDR3 is TGTGCCAGTAGAAATCGGGGGAGAACCGGGGAGCTGTTTTTT.

V usage is TRBV11-2 and J usage is TRBJ2-7; D uncertain. The V gene's germline CDR1 is SGHAT and CDR2 FQNNGV. The CDR3 loop spans 13 amino acids. Trimming took 5 bases from V and 3 from J, leaving 11 bases between them. The CDR3 region has the DNA TGTGCCAGCAGCCCCGACAAGATCTACGAGCAGTACTTC. Translated, it gives CASSPDKIYEQYF.

The chain combines TRBV27 with TRBJ2-2; tentative D call: TRBD1 (5 bases). Germline assignment: CDR1 MNHEY and CDR2 SMNVEV (reference sequence). CDR3 length: 14 amino acids. Trimming shortened V by 6 bases and J by 4 bases, and 12 bases separated the two germline ends. CDR3 DNA sequence: TGTGCCAGCAGGGCAGGGTCGGGCACCGGGGAGCTGTTTTTT. Translation: CASRAGSGTGELFF.